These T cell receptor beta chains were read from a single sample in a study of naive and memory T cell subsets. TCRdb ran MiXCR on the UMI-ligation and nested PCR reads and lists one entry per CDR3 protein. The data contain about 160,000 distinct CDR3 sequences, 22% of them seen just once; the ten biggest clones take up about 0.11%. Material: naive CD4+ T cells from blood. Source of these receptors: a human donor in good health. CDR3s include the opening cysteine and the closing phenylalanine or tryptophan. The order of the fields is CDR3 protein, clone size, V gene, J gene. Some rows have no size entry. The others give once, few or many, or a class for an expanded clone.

cdr3_aa: CASSGLGLAATGELFF
clone_size: -
v_call: TRBV25-1
j_call: TRBJ2-2

cdr3_aa: CASSLAGTGTPPMETQYF
clone_size: -
v_call: TRBV5-1
j_call: TRBJ2-5

cdr3_aa: CASSATANTEAFF
clone_size: few
v_call: TRBV10-2
j_call: TRBJ1-1

cdr3_aa: CASSPGTSGRAADTQYF
clone_size: -
v_call: TRBV5-1
j_call: TRBJ2-3

cdr3_aa: CASRLSRGANTGELFF
clone_size: few
v_call: TRBV6-5
j_call: TRBJ2-2

cdr3_aa: CSARPPKAGAETQYF
clone_size: many
v_call: TRBV20-1
j_call: TRBJ2-5

cdr3_aa: CSAKMTVSGNTIYF
clone_size: few
v_call: TRBV20-1
j_call: TRBJ1-3

cdr3_aa: CSGGGANTGELFF
clone_size: few
v_call: TRBV29-1
j_call: TRBJ2-2

cdr3_aa: CSVGRGPNQPQHF
clone_size: few
v_call: TRBV29-1
j_call: TRBJ1-5

cdr3_aa: CASRGTGLHF
clone_size: -
v_call: TRBV28
j_call: TRBJ2-1

cdr3_aa: CASSYRRGETQYF
clone_size: -
v_call: TRBV6-6
j_call: TRBJ2-5

cdr3_aa: CASSLGDRGQLPYYEQYF
clone_size: -
v_call: TRBV27
j_call: TRBJ2-7

cdr3_aa: CASSKSGSNYNEQFF
clone_size: few
v_call: TRBV12-3/TRBV12-4
j_call: TRBJ2-1

cdr3_aa: CASIGLAVLNEQFF
clone_size: many
v_call: TRBV12-5
j_call: TRBJ2-1

cdr3_aa: CATAGGPGESSEAFF
clone_size: -
v_call: TRBV18
j_call: TRBJ1-1

cdr3_aa: CASTLGGKAYEQYF
clone_size: few
v_call: TRBV28
j_call: TRBJ2-7

cdr3_aa: CASSSASQETQYF
clone_size: few
v_call: TRBV19
j_call: TRBJ2-5

cdr3_aa: CASSFGTGVGNEQFF
clone_size: few
v_call: TRBV7-2
j_call: TRBJ2-1

cdr3_aa: CASNQLGPLNEKLFF
clone_size: -
v_call: TRBV2
j_call: TRBJ1-4

cdr3_aa: CASSTGGAQHF
clone_size: few
v_call: TRBV28
j_call: TRBJ1-5

cdr3_aa: CSVPRSRAGGYNEQFF
clone_size: -
v_call: TRBV29-1
j_call: TRBJ2-1

cdr3_aa: CASRHTQGSDTQYF
clone_size: few
v_call: TRBV6-1
j_call: TRBJ2-3

cdr3_aa: CATLQTGLAANEQFF
clone_size: few
v_call: TRBV10-3
j_call: TRBJ2-1

cdr3_aa: CASSFDRGASPLHF
clone_size: -
v_call: TRBV5-1
j_call: TRBJ1-6

cdr3_aa: CASSRTGDSSYEQYF
clone_size: few
v_call: TRBV7-9
j_call: TRBJ2-7

cdr3_aa: CSAIRGHSNLEQYF
clone_size: -
v_call: TRBV20-1
j_call: TRBJ2-7

cdr3_aa: CSSLQGANTEAFF
clone_size: few
v_call: TRBV29-1
j_call: TRBJ1-1

cdr3_aa: CASSLARRGRGETQYF
clone_size: -
v_call: TRBV5-6
j_call: TRBJ2-5

cdr3_aa: CASSQDGVASGITELFF
clone_size: many
v_call: TRBV4-3
j_call: TRBJ2-2

cdr3_aa: CASSRGEGNQPQHF
clone_size: few
v_call: TRBV6-5
j_call: TRBJ1-5

cdr3_aa: CASSQGFGRPNEQFF
clone_size: many
v_call: TRBV3-1
j_call: TRBJ2-1

cdr3_aa: CSARYPGAGNTIYF
clone_size: few
v_call: TRBV20-1
j_call: TRBJ1-3

cdr3_aa: CASSLGGRIYEQYF
clone_size: -
v_call: TRBV13
j_call: TRBJ2-7

cdr3_aa: CASSLRGSRAADTQYF
clone_size: -
v_call: TRBV7-2
j_call: TRBJ2-3

cdr3_aa: CASRTTGTGNQPQHF
clone_size: few
v_call: TRBV4-1
j_call: TRBJ1-5

cdr3_aa: CASSRTEYSGANVLTF
clone_size: few
v_call: TRBV2
j_call: TRBJ2-6

cdr3_aa: CASSLRAETQYF
clone_size: many
v_call: TRBV28
j_call: TRBJ2-5